The 28 T cell receptor beta chains given below trace back to one sample, sequenced in a study of blood T cell repertoires in COVID-19. The data were produced by immunoSEQ multiplex PCR, yet TCRdb's version contains in-frame clones alone and is incomplete. The sample records under 80,000 clones, 79% being singletons. Material for sequencing was peripheral blood. All receptors come from a human donor in a cohort sampled during active COVID-19.

The rearrangement joins TRBV27 to TRBJ2-2; D is undetermined. Germline V gives CDR1 MNHEY, CDR2 SMNVEV (reference sequence). This CDR3 has 14 amino acids. V was shortened by 6 bases and J by 1 base, with 9 bases between the two germline ends. This CDR3 is CASRGLKNTGELFF. The CDR3 bases are TGTGCCAGCAGGGGCCTTAAGAACACCGGGGAGCTGTTTTTT.

The chain combines TRBV19 with TRBJ1-1; tentative D call: TRBD1 (6 bases). V was pared by 6 bases and J by 4 bases, with 12 bases between. The CDR3 is made up of 13 amino acids. Germline-derived CDR1 and CDR2 are LNHDA and SQIVND (reference sequence). The CDR3 reads CASSNRVGTEAFF. CDR3 in DNA: TGTGCCAGTAGCAACAGGGTTGGCACTGAAGCTTTCTTT.

The rearrangement joins TRBV30 to TRBJ2-2; possibly TRBD1 for D (6 bases). The germline gives CDR1 GTSNPN, CDR2 SVGIG (reference sequence). The CDR3 runs 15 residues. Trimming shortened V by 4 bases and J by 1 base, and 13 bases separated the two germline ends. The CDR3 bases are TGTGCCTGGATCTTCGGGACATTGAACACCGGGGAGCTGTTTTTT. This sequence encodes CAWIFGTLNTGELFF.

The chain joins TRBV30 to TRBJ1-1; a possible D gene is TRBD1 (6 bases). Deletions cut 0 bases from V and 1 base from J, with 18 bases between. This CDR3 spans 17 amino acids. Germline-derived CDR1 and CDR2 are GTSNPN and SVGIG (reference sequence). CDR3 in amino acids: CAWSVPQGTTGNTEAFF. The CDR3 DNA reads TGTGCCTGGAGTGTACCTCAGGGGACGACCGGGAACACTGAAGCTTTCTTT.

The chain employs TRBV6-5 and TRBJ2-7; TRBD1 matches at 7 bases. The germline gives CDR1 MNHEY, CDR2 SVGAGI. J gave up 2 bases and V 6 bases, and 4 bases lay outside the gene matches. The CDR3 has 13 residues. CDR3 protein: CASRATGAYEQYF. The CDR3 coding sequence is TGTGCCAGCAGAGCTACAGGGGCCTACGAGCAGTACTTC.

CDR3 DNA: TGTGCCTGGAACGGGGGACCGGGCCAAGAGACCCAGTACTTC. This translates into CAWNGGPGQETQYF. The V gene is TRBV30, the J gene TRBJ2-5, with D perhaps matching TRBD2 (6 bases). This CDR3 spans 14 amino acids. Germline V CDR1 and CDR2: GTSNPN, SVGIG (reference sequence). V was clipped by 4 bases and J by 1 base, with 13 bases between them.

This chain links TRBV27 with TRBJ1-1, with D possibly TRBD1 on 5 matching bases. Germline CDR1 reads MNHEY; CDR2 reads SMNVEV (reference sequence). Trimming cost V 6 bases and J 0 bases, with 8 bases left between them. CDR3 length: 13 amino acids. The CDR3: CASRTVMNTEAFF. The CDR3 DNA reads TGTGCCAGCAGGACAGTCATGAACACTGAAGCTTTCTTT.

This clone occurred a few times. The chain employs TRBV19 and TRBJ2-5, with 7 nucleotides matching TRBD1. This CDR3 is 14 amino acids long. Germline V gene sequence: CDR1 LNHDA, CDR2 SQIVND (reference sequence). V lost 5 bases, J lost 8 bases, and 11 bases stayed unmatched. CDR3 DNA sequence: TGTGCCAGTAGTTTACCCGGGACAGCGTCTACCCAGTACTTC. It is translated as CASSLPGTASTQYF.

This clone was counted only a few times. This chain uses TRBV4-1 with TRBJ2-1; TRBD2 is a possible D gene (7 bases). V gave up 0 bases and J gave up 7 bases, with 16 bases separating them. This CDR3 contains 16 residues. The germline V gene encodes CDR1 MGHRA and CDR2 YSYEKL. The CDR3 coding sequence is TGCGCCAGCAGCCAAGATCGGGCGGGGAGGGGGAATGAGCAGTTCTTC. Its translation is CASSQDRAGRGNEQFF.

In its sample, this clone was seen a few times. This chain links TRBV7-2 with TRBJ2-4; no clear D gene. V lost 5 bases to trimming and J lost 10 bases, with 12 bases between them. The germline CDR1 and CDR2 sequences are SGHTA and FQGNSA. The CDR3 spans 12 residues. The CDR3: CASSLDLAIQYF. Here the CDR3 DNA reads TGTGCCAGCAGCCTAGACTTAGCTATTCAGTACTTC.

The V gene is TRBV9, the J gene TRBJ2-2, with 7 positions matching TRBD1. Germline V lookup: CDR1 SGDLS, CDR2 YYNGEE. V was pared by 4 bases and J by 6 bases, with 9 bases of the junction left unmatched. The length of the CDR3 is 15 residues. The CDR3: CASSIRDSASGELFF. The CDR3, as DNA: TGTGCCAGCAGCATCCGGGACAGCGCATCCGGGGAGCTGTTTTTT.

The rearrangement links TRBV14 to TRBJ2-1; 11 bases are shared with TRBD1. With V trimmed by 3 bases and J by 10 bases, 8 bases remained unmatched. The CDR3 runs 15 residues. CDR1 and CDR2 (germline): SGHDN, FVKESK. Here the CDR3 reads CASSHWTGGGGEQFF. DNA for the CDR3: TGTGCCAGCAGCCACTGGACAGGGGGCGGAGGAGAGCAGTTCTTC.

This clone was seen more than once but under ten times. This chain connects TRBV7-2 to TRBJ2-5, with a tentative D call TRBD2 (5 bases). CDR1 and CDR2 from the germline V gene are SGHTA and FQGNSA. With 1 base removed from V and 2 bases from J, the gap between germline ends came to 11 bases. CDR3 length: 15 amino acids. This chain's CDR3 is CASSLGAGRQETQYF. The CDR3 DNA reads as TGTGCCAGCAGCTTAGGGGCGGGTAGGCAAGAGACCCAGTACTTC.

This rearrangement joins TRBV6-1 to TRBJ2-3, with 7 nucleotides matching TRBD1. With 0 bases clipped from V and 3 bases from J, the junction kept 6 bases outside the gene matches. Germline V gene data show CDR1 as MNHNS and CDR2 as SASEGT. The CDR3 consists of 16 residues. For the CDR3, the DNA is TGTGCCAGCAGTGAAGCGAAGGACAGGAGAACAGATACGCAGTATTTT. Translated: CASSEAKDRRTDTQYF.

The J gene is TRBJ2-7, the V gene TRBV2; D perhaps matches TRBD2 (5 bases). The CDR3 totals 12 residues. V was trimmed by 6 bases and J by 3 bases, leaving 9 bases between them. CDR1 is SNHLY and CDR2 is FYNNEI in the germline V gene. CDR3 coding DNA: TGTGCCAGCAGGGACTTCTACTACGAGCAGTACTTC. Its translation is CASRDFYYEQYF.

This chain uses TRBV14 with TRBJ1-1; D gene ambiguous. Trimming took 3 bases from V and 0 from J, leaving 8 bases between them. The germline V gene encodes CDR1 SGHDN and CDR2 FVKESK. The CDR3 is 14 residues long. The DNA for the CDR3 is TGTGCCAGCAGCCAGACCACTATGAACACTGAAGCTTTCTTT. Its translation is CASSQTTMNTEAFF.

This sequence joins TRBV7-9 and TRBJ2-7, with TRBD1 identical over 8 bases. Germline CDR1 SEHNR, CDR2 FQNEAQ (reference sequence). CDR3 length equals 15 residues. With 1 base clipped from V and 7 bases from J, the junction kept 9 bases outside the gene matches. The CDR3 DNA reads as TGTGCCAGCAGCTTAGGAGGGCAGGGGGCGGATGAGCAGTACTTC. Its translation: CASSLGGQGADEQYF. Variable domain in full (rest from reference TRBV7-9 and TRBJ2-7): DTGVSQNPRHKITKRGQNVTFRCDPISEHNRLYWYRQTLGQGPEFLTYFQNEAQLEKSRLLSDRFSAERPKGSFSTLEIQRTEQGDSAMYLCASSLGGQGADEQYFGPGTRLTVT.

This rearrangement joins TRBV6-2 or TRBV6-3 to TRBJ1-1; no clear D. CDR1 is MNHEY, CDR2 SVGEGT, per germline. Trimming stripped 0 bases from V and 1 base from J, with 6 bases between. The CDR3 runs 14 residues. The CDR3 bases are TGTGCCAGCAGTTACTCGAGTCGGAACACTGAAGCTTTCTTT. This gives the protein CASSYSSRNTEAFF.

V usage is TRBV15 and J usage is TRBJ2-1; possibly TRBD1 for D (6 bases). V was clipped by 0 bases and J by 5 bases, with 14 bases between them. The CDR3 extends over 16 amino acids. Germline V lookup: CDR1 LNHNV, CDR2 YYDKDF (reference sequence). The CDR3 protein is CATSREYPGEDNEQFF. CDR3 nucleotides: TGTGCCACCAGCAGAGAGTATCCAGGGGAAGACAATGAGCAGTTCTTC.

The chain is built from TRBV24-1 and TRBJ2-7; the match to TRBD2 covers 10 bases. The junction had 7 bases not matched to a gene; V was cut back by 6 bases and J by 3 bases. The CDR3 spans 15 residues. The germline CDR1 and CDR2 sequences are KGHDR and SFDVKD. This CDR3 reads CATSPGLAADYEQYF. The DNA of the CDR3 is TGTGCCACCAGTCCCGGACTAGCGGCAGACTACGAGCAGTACTTC.

J is TRBJ2-1 and V is TRBV12-3 or TRBV12-4, with 7 bases identical to TRBD2. The CDR3 extends over 13 amino acids. The V gene end was trimmed by 7 bases and the J gene end by 4 bases; junction bases not matched to a gene: 4. For the CDR3, the DNA is TGTGCCAGCACTTTGGGGGGGTACAATGAGCAGTTCTTC. Its protein is CASTLGGYNEQFF.

The V gene is TRBV5-5, the J gene TRBJ1-2; D is uncertain. This CDR3 region has 16 residues. Germline values: CDR1 SGHKS, CDR2 YYEKEE (reference sequence). The ends were cut back, 0 bases at V and 0 bases at J, with 12 bases in the middle. The CDR3 region has the DNA TGTGCCAGCAGCTTGGCCCCGAGACTCTCTAACTATGGCTACACCTTC. Translating gives CASSLAPRLSNYGYTF.

The genes are TRBV6-1 and TRBJ1-6, with TRBD1 as a possible D gene (6 bases). The V end was cut by 3 bases, the J end by 3 bases, with 6 bases between. The CDR3 is 14 residues long. CDR1 is MNHNS and CDR2 is SASEGT in the germline V gene. The CDR3 sequence: CASSDRGYNSPLHF. DNA for the CDR3: TGTGCCAGCAGTGACAGGGGCTATAATTCACCCCTCCACTTT.

The V and J genes are TRBV27 and TRBJ2-1; 10 bases are a match to TRBD2. Germline loops: CDR1 MNHEY, CDR2 SMNVEV (reference sequence). This CDR3 spans 14 amino acids. Unmatched junction bases numbered 2, after V lost 3 bases and J lost 6 bases. In nucleotides, the CDR3 is TGTGCCAGCAGTTTTCGGACTAGCGGCAATGAGCAGTTCTTC. Amino acids: CASSFRTSGNEQFF.

The gene calls are TRBV4-1 and TRBJ2-5; D call uncertain. Germline CDR1 MGHRA, CDR2 YSYEKL. V was cut by 1 base and J by 2 bases, with 17 bases left in between. There are 17 residues in the CDR3. The DNA for the CDR3 is TGCGCCAGCAGCCAAGCCCCCCAGATAGCCCGACAAGAGACCCAGTACTTC. Protein sequence: CASSQAPQIARQETQYF.

This chain uses TRBV27 with TRBJ2-3; tentative D call: TRBD2 (5 bases). This CDR3 contains 14 residues. Germline CDR1 and CDR2: MNHEY and SMNVEV (reference sequence). Trimming cost V 6 bases and J 2 bases, with 12 bases left between them. This CDR3 is CASRKRRPTDTQYF. CDR3 DNA: TGTGCCAGCAGAAAGCGGAGGCCCACAGATACGCAGTATTTT.

The chain joins TRBV7-3 to TRBJ2-7, with 7 bases identical to TRBD2. The trim removed 8 bases at V and 6 bases at J, leaving 13 bases unmatched. The CDR3 loop spans 14 amino acids. Germline CDR1 and CDR2: SGHTA and FQGTGA. The DNA of the CDR3 is TGTGCCAGCTCCCCCTTGGCGGGAGTGGGCGAGCAGTACTTC. As protein: CASSPLAGVGEQYF.

The V and J genes are TRBV6-5 and TRBJ2-1; no reliable D call. V lost 6 bases and J lost 0, with 12 bases in between. The germline V gene has CDR1 MNHEY and CDR2 SVGAGI. CDR3 length: 15 amino acids. The CDR3 DNA reads TGTGCCAGCAGGCTTTCCGAGAGCTCCTACAATGAGCAGTTCTTC. It yields the protein CASRLSESSYNEQFF.